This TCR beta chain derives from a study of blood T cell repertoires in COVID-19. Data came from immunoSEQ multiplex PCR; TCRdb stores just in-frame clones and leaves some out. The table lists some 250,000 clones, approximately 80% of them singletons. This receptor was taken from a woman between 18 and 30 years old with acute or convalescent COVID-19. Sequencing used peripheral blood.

The chain's CDR3 is CASRGYNRGTANTEAFF. CDR3 in DNA: TGTGCCAGCAGAGGCTACAATAGAGGGACAGCGAACACTGAAGCTTTCTTT. This rearrangement joins TRBV27 to TRBJ1-1; TRBD1 agrees at 7 bases. Germline V gene data show CDR1 as MNHEY and CDR2 as SMNVEV (reference sequence). The trim removed 6 bases at V and 1 base at J, leaving 14 bases unmatched. This CDR3 region has 17 residues.